These 14 T cell receptor beta chains were all obtained from the same sample, sequenced in a study of CD8 T cells in ankylosing spondylitis. TCRdb reanalysed the 5' RACE reads using MiXCR and keeps one entry per CDR3 protein. The sample includes about 150,000 distinct CDR3 sequences, 40% to 50% of them seen just once. Material: synovial fluid, either unsorted or a sorted T cell fraction (not recorded which). The receptors were sampled from a male donor with ankylosing spondylitis.

This clonotype was found a few times. V gene TRBV12-3 or TRBV12-4 combines with J gene TRBJ2-5; the D is unclear. The CDR3 is 11 residues long. V was clipped by 5 bases and J by 5 bases, with 6 bases between them. CDR3 sequence: CASSTQETQYF. CDR3 DNA sequence: TGTGCCAGCAGTACTCAGGAGACCCAGTACTTC.

The chain recombines TRBV27 with TRBJ2-7, with TRBD2 identical over 7 bases. The germline V gene has CDR1 MNHEY and CDR2 SMNVEV (reference sequence). With 7 bases clipped from V and 5 bases from J, the junction kept 11 bases outside the gene matches. The CDR3 extends over 14 amino acids. The CDR3 bases are TGTGCCAGCACCTCATGGATGGGAGGGGACGAGCAGTACTTC. Translating it yields CASTSWMGGDEQYF.

This chain uses TRBV6-2 or TRBV6-3 with TRBJ2-7; 7 bases are shared with TRBD1. CDR1 and CDR2 from the germline V gene are MNHEY and SVGEGT. V dropped 4 bases and J dropped 2; count of bases not matched to a gene: 5. The CDR3 consists of 14 residues. The CDR3 is CASSWDSATYEQYF. In nucleotides, the CDR3 is TGTGCCAGCAGTTGGGACAGTGCTACCTACGAGCAGTACTTC.

The rearrangement uses TRBV6-2 or TRBV6-3 and TRBJ2-3; 7 bases line up with TRBD1. The CDR3 consists of 17 residues. Germline loops: CDR1 MNHEY, CDR2 SVGEGT. V lost 2 bases, J lost 2 bases, and 10 bases stayed unmatched. For the CDR3, the DNA is TGTGCCAGCAGTTACCTATCAAGGGACAGACCCACAGATACGCAGTATTTT. Translating it yields CASSYLSRDRPTDTQYF.

The chain joins TRBV2 to TRBJ2-3; tentative D call: TRBD1 (6 bases). Germline-derived CDR1 and CDR2 are SNHLY and FYNNEI. The CDR3 loop spans 15 amino acids. The V end was cut by 0 bases, the J end by 6 bases, with 13 bases between. This chain's CDR3 is CASSEARRTADTQYF. In DNA, the CDR3 is TGTGCCAGCAGTGAAGCAAGACGGACAGCGGATACGCAGTATTTT.

The chain links TRBV7-6 to TRBJ2-2; a possible D gene is TRBD2 (6 bases). V gave up 5 bases and J gave up 10 bases, with 20 bases separating them. Per the germline V gene, CDR1 is SGHVS and CDR2 is FNYEAQ. CDR3 length: 15 residues. CDR3 sequence reads: CASSLNPSGDPELFF. The DNA of the CDR3 is TGTGCCAGCAGCCTCAACCCTTCGGGAGACCCGGAGCTGTTTTTT. Variable domain in full (rest from reference TRBV7-6 and TRBJ2-2): GAGVSQSPRYKVTKRGQDVALRCDPISGHVSLYWYRQALGQGPEFLTYFNYEAQQDKSGLPNDRFSAERPEGSISTLTIQRTEQRDSAMYRCASSLNPSGDPELFFGEGSRLTVL.

This chain joins TRBV6-2 or TRBV6-3 and TRBJ1-4; 7 positions agree with TRBD1. The CDR3 is 16 amino acids. CDR1 is MNHEY, CDR2 SVGEGT, per germline. The J segment lost 3 bases and the V segment lost 3 bases, leaving 7 bases of the junction unmatched. CDR3 bases: TGTGCCAGCAGTTATCGCCAGGACAGGCCTAATGAAAAACTGTTTTTT. It translates to CASSYRQDRPNEKLFF.

The table lists this clonotype with a few counts. The chain uses TRBV29-1 and TRBJ2-7; maybe TRBD2 (6 bases). CDR3 length: 14 residues. The V gene lost 2 bases and the J gene lost 7 bases, with 18 bases spanning the gap. The V gene's germline CDR1 is SQVTM and CDR2 ANQGSEA. CDR3 coding DNA: TGCAGCGTTGAAATAGGTCAGGGAGGCTGGGAGCAGTACTTC. Encoded protein: CSVEIGQGGWEQYF.

The CDR3 coding sequence is TGCGCCAGCAGCTTTTGGACAGGGGACACTGAAGCTTTCTTT. Translated: CASSFWTGDTEAFF. The chain couples TRBV4-1 to TRBJ1-1, with 9 bases identical to TRBD1. This CDR3 spans 14 amino acids. Germline-derived CDR1 and CDR2 are MGHRA and YSYEKL. The ends lost 5 bases at V and 3 bases at J; junction bases unmatched: 4.

This clonotype has more than one count but fewer than ten. The chain joins TRBV20-1 to TRBJ2-7; D call uncertain. This CDR3 region has 14 residues. Trimming took off 3 bases at V and 0 bases at J, with 12 bases between the two ends. Germline CDR1 reads DFQATT; CDR2 reads SNEGSKA (reference sequence). CDR3 protein: CSARRRSSSYEQYF. The CDR3 region has the DNA TGCAGTGCTAGGCGCAGATCCAGCTCCTACGAGCAGTACTTC.

The rearrangement joins TRBV20-1 to TRBJ2-5; 10 bases are shared with TRBD2. Germline loops: CDR1 DFQATT, CDR2 SNEGSKA (reference sequence). Trimming at V came to 0 bases and at J to 2 bases, leaving 3 bases not matched to a gene. CDR3 length: 15 residues. The CDR3 DNA reads as TGCAGTGCTAGAGAGCTAGCGGGGGAACAAGAGACCCAGTACTTC. Protein: CSARELAGEQETQYF.

The gene calls are TRBV10-3 and TRBJ2-7, with D unresolved. Per the germline V gene, CDR1 is ENHRY and CDR2 is SYGVKD. The V and J ends lost 8 bases and 3 bases respectively, with 14 bases between them. The CDR3 is 13 residues long. The CDR3 DNA reads TGTGCCATCTTGTGCTGCCTGGGCTACGAGCAGTACTTC. Translation gives CAILCCLGYEQYF.

This clonotype was found a few times. J is TRBJ2-3 and V is TRBV7-9; 7 bases align to TRBD2. The CDR3 loop spans 15 amino acids. V shed 3 bases and J 0 bases; nucleotides not matched to a gene: 3. The germline CDR1 and CDR2 sequences are SEHNR and FQNEAQ (reference sequence). The CDR3 here is CASSFELASTDTQYF. CDR3 in DNA: TGTGCCAGCAGCTTCGAACTAGCGAGCACAGATACGCAGTATTTT.

This clonotype has ten or more counts. The chain couples TRBV29-1 to TRBJ2-7; D tentatively fits TRBD1 or TRBD2 (5 bases each). Germline assignment: CDR1 SQVTM and CDR2 ANQGSEA. The CDR3 runs 13 residues. Trimming took 3 bases from V and 2 from J, leaving 11 bases between them. CDR3 sequence (DNA): TGCAGCGTTGAGGGGGTTGGGACCTACGAGCAGTACTTC. Translated: CSVEGVGTYEQYF.